The table lists the clone carrying this T cell receptor (beta chain) with a count of one. In the study's own analysis: Reference gene primer amplification in the assay estimated nucleated cell counts. Using immunoSEQ multiplex PCR, the repertoire was profiled, and TCRdb retains in-frame clones only, with some absent. D and trimming were read from the DNA, whereas the V and J calls and clone size are those reported in that table. The sample contains tens of thousands of clones, around 89% of which appear only once. This record comes from a study of blood T cell repertoires in COVID-19. About the research overall: Acute and convalescent COVID-19 specimens originated in the United States, Italy and Spain. T cells, B-cell-depleted T cells, or PBMCs provided the cDNA or gDNA that served as material.

The CDR3 is 15 residues long. Germline loops: CDR1 MGHRA, CDR2 YSYEKL. With V trimmed by 4 bases and J by 4 bases, 8 bases remained unmatched. V gene TRBV4-1 combines with J gene TRBJ2-5, with 8 positions matching TRBD1. The clonotype comes from a woman aged 80 or over with active COVID-19. Input material: peripheral blood. The CDR3 sequence: CASSRGQGDRETQYF. The CDR3 bases are TGCGCCAGCAGCCGAGGACAGGGCGACCGAGAGACCCAGTACTTC.